Below are 4 T cell receptor beta chains sequenced from a single sample in a study of cytomegalovirus exposure and HLA in healthy donors. In the PCR, 60 Vbeta and 13 Jbeta primers were used. Some clones are missing from TCRdb's copy, which holds only in-frame ones; the method was immunoSEQ multiplex PCR. This sample has 130,000 or so clones; approximately 75% occur once, and the top ten carry approximately 1.1%. Sequenced: PBMCs. The receptors were gathered from a male donor in good health and CMV-seronegative.

This CDR3 reads CASSYTDGVNTEAFF. The CDR3 DNA is TGTGCCAGCAGCTACACAGACGGTGTGAACACTGAAGCTTTCTTT. The chain joins TRBV7-2 to TRBJ1-1, with D unresolved. The V gene's germline CDR1 is SGHTA and CDR2 FQGNSA. The CDR3 runs to 15 residues. With 4 bases removed from V and 0 bases from J, the gap between germline ends came to 12 bases.

This chain connects TRBV9 to TRBJ2-5; 7 bases map to TRBD1. This CDR3 has 14 amino acids. Unmatched junction bases numbered 8, after V lost 4 bases and J lost 5 bases. Looked up from germline, CDR1 is SGDLS and CDR2 is YYNGEE. The CDR3 nucleotides are TGTGCCAGCAGCAAAGCCGGGACAGCCGAGACCCAGTACTTC. Translation: CASSKAGTAETQYF.

The CDR3 is CASSDQGLDGYTF. Here the CDR3 DNA reads TGTGCCAGCAGTGACCAGGGTCTGGATGGCTACACCTTC. The chain is built from TRBV2 and TRBJ1-2, with D maybe TRBD1 (5 bases). The CDR3 totals 13 residues. Trimming pared 3 bases from V and 6 bases from J, leaving 11 bases between. Germline CDR1 and CDR2: SNHLY and FYNNEI. The full variable domain, completed using reference TRBV2 and TRBJ1-2, is EPEVTQTPSHQVTQMGQEVILRCVPISNHLYFYWYRQILGQKVEFLVSFYNNEISEKSEIFDDQFSVERPDGSNFTLKIRSTKLEDSAMYFCASSDQGLDGYTFGSGTRLTVV.

This chain links TRBV19 with TRBJ2-7; 9 nucleotides agree with TRBD2. This CDR3 region has 16 residues. With 5 bases clipped from V and 1 base from J, the junction kept 9 bases outside the gene matches. The germline V gene encodes CDR1 LNHDA and CDR2 SQIVND (reference sequence). DNA for the CDR3: TGTGCCAGTAGTTCCCCGGCTAGCGGGGAATCCTACGAGCAGTACTTC. Translation gives CASSSPASGESYEQYF.